This is a list of T cell receptor beta chains from one sample in a study of T cell changes during pregnancy in multiple sclerosis. Profiling relied on immunoSEQ multiplex PCR, and the TCRdb table lists in-frame clones only, not all of them. This repertoire shows roughly 80,000 clones, 85% to 95% found once; its top ten account for over 2%. This specimen was peripheral blood, taken in the second trimester of pregnancy. These receptors all stem from a female donor with multiple sclerosis, enrolled in a pregnancy study. CDR3s include the opening cysteine and the closing phenylalanine or tryptophan. Fields, in order: clone size, D gene, J gene, CDR3 length, V gene, CDR3 DNA, CDR3 protein. The D gene is left open where the match is weak. Clone size is given for some rows only: seen once, a few or many times, or a class if the clone is expanded.

size: once; D: -; J: TRBJ1-4; length: 14; V: TRBV7-2; DNA: TGTGCCAGCAGCGCAGGAGGGCGCGTCGAAAAACTGTTTTTT; CDR3: CASSAGGRVEKLFF
size: -; D: -; J: TRBJ2-1; length: 13; V: TRBV6-5; DNA: TGTGCCAGCAAAGGCGAGGGCCGGAATGAGCAGTTCTTC; CDR3: CASKGEGRNEQFF
size: -; D: TRBD2; J: TRBJ2-1; length: 15; V: TRBV7-9; DNA: TGTGCCAGCGCCCCGGGGGGGGCCAACTACAATGAGCAGTTCTTC; CDR3: CASAPGGANYNEQFF
size: -; D: TRBD1; J: TRBJ2-2; length: 18; V: TRBV5-6; DNA: TGTGCCAGCAGCTTAAGATTCTACAGGACAGGGTACACCGGGGAGCTGTTTTTT; CDR3: CASSLRFYRTGYTGELFF
size: -; D: -; J: TRBJ2-1; length: 16; V: TRBV19; DNA: TGTGCCAGTAGTATAGATGACTGGAACACCTACAATGAGCAGTTCTTC; CDR3: CASSIDDWNTYNEQFF
size: -; D: -; J: TRBJ2-2; length: 20; V: TRBV5-4; DNA: TGTGCCAGCAGCCCAAGACAGCAGACCTCCTTTCTTTCGAACACCGGGGAGCTGTTTTTT; CDR3: CASSPRQQTSFLSNTGELFF
size: -; D: -; J: TRBJ2-5; length: 16; V: TRBV9; DNA: TGTGCCAGCAGCGTAGACCGAGGGGGAATACTAGAGACCCAGTACTTC; CDR3: CASSVDRGGILETQYF
size: -; D: -; J: TRBJ1-1; length: 15; V: TRBV5-1; DNA: TGCGCCAGCAGCTTGGGCGTTCCAGACTCCACTGAAGCTTTCTTT; CDR3: CASSLGVPDSTEAFF
size: -; D: -; J: TRBJ1-6; length: 12; V: TRBV11-2; DNA: TGTGCCAGCAGCCCAGTTAATTCACCCCTCCACTTT; CDR3: CASSPVNSPLHF
size: -; D: TRBD1; J: TRBJ1-2; length: 15; V: TRBV7-6; DNA: TGTGCCAGCAGCCCGGACCCGGGACAGTTTTATGGCTACACCTTC; CDR3: CASSPDPGQFYGYTF
size: -; D: TRBD2; J: TRBJ2-3; length: 14; V: TRBV4-1; DNA: TGCGCCAGCAGCCAAGACGGGAGGCGAGACTCCGGGTATTTT; CDR3: CASSQDGRRDSGYF
size: -; D: -; J: TRBJ1-5; length: 14; V: TRBV7-9; DNA: TGTGCCAGCAGCTACGATAGGGGCCTAGAGCCCCAGCATTTT; CDR3: CASSYDRGLEPQHF
size: -; D: -; J: TRBJ2-2; length: 16; V: TRBV18; DNA: TGTGCCAGCTCACCTTCCCCACGGGTAGACACCGGGGAGCTGTTTTTT; CDR3: CASSPSPRVDTGELFF
size: -; D: TRBD1; J: TRBJ2-7; length: 15; V: TRBV13; DNA: TGTGCCAGCAGCATCGGGACAGGAGGGGCCTACGAGCAGTACTTC; CDR3: CASSIGTGGAYEQYF
size: -; D: TRBD2; J: TRBJ2-5; length: 16; V: TRBV6-5; DNA: TGTGCCAGCAGTTTCTTTGGCGGGGGGGCCGGGGAGACCCAGTACTTC; CDR3: CASSFFGGGAGETQYF
size: -; D: TRBD2; J: TRBJ2-5; length: 13; V: TRBV2; DNA: TGTGCCAGCAGTGATAGCGGGGTGGAGACCCAGTACTTC; CDR3: CASSDSGVETQYF
size: -; D: -; J: TRBJ2-5; length: 12; V: TRBV27; DNA: TGTGCCAGCACCCAGGGCCAAGAGACCCAGTACTTC; CDR3: CASTQGQETQYF
size: -; D: TRBD2; J: TRBJ2-3; length: 14; V: TRBV11-1; DNA: TGTGCCAGCAGGAAGCGGGGAGTGTCAGATACGCAGTATTTT; CDR3: CASRKRGVSDTQYF
size: -; D: -; J: TRBJ2-7; length: 11; V: TRBV7-9; DNA: TGTGCCAGCAGCGCGACCTACGAGCAGTACTTC; CDR3: CASSATYEQYF
size: -; D: TRBD1; J: TRBJ1-5; length: 15; V: TRBV9; DNA: TGTGCCAGCAGCGTGGGGACAGGGATGAATCAGCCCCAGCATTTT; CDR3: CASSVGTGMNQPQHF
size: -; D: TRBD2; J: TRBJ2-7; length: 15; V: TRBV5-4; DNA: TGTGCCAGCAGCCGGGCCGGGACTAGCGTTCACGAGCAGTACTTC; CDR3: CASSRAGTSVHEQYF
size: -; D: -; J: TRBJ1-1; length: 13; V: TRBV27; DNA: TGTGCCAGCAGCCCAGGGGAAAACACTGAAGCTTTCTTT; CDR3: CASSPGENTEAFF